The 15 T cell receptor beta chains presented below share a single source sample, sequenced in a study of breast tumors, draining lymph nodes, adjacent tissues. TCRdb processed the multiplex PCR reads anew with MiXCR; each CDR3 protein has one entry. The sample holds just under 65,000 distinct CDR3 sequences; around three fifths are singletons and the top ten take around 20%. Input material: breast tumor tissue. The receptors come from a female donor with breast cancer. Some clones in this sample may be carry-over from other donors' samples.

The V gene is TRBV18, the J gene TRBJ1-2; 8 bases map to TRBD1. Trimming at V came to 8 bases and at J to 9 bases, leaving 8 bases not matched to a gene. This CDR3 is 12 amino acids long. From germline, CDR1 is KGHSH and CDR2 LQKENI. DNA for the CDR3: TGTGCCAGCCGAGGACAGGGTAAAAGCTACACCTTC. As protein: CASRGQGKSYTF.

A single count supports this clonotype. A junction end diverges from the germline sequence, so it may reflect a read error. The chain couples TRBV20-1 to TRBJ2-5, with D unresolved. Germline loops: CDR1 DFQATT, CDR2 SNEGSKA (reference sequence). There are 11 residues in the CDR3. CDR3 sequence reads: CSAEHQGTQYF. DNA of the CDR3: TGCAGTGCGGAGCATCAAGGGACCCAGTACTTC.

This clonotype was counted many times. This rearrangement joins TRBV2 to TRBJ1-4; a weak D match, TRBD1 (5 bases). Trimming cost V 2 bases and J 4 bases, with 8 bases left between them. Per germline, CDR1 SNHLY and CDR2 FYNNEI. This CDR3 has 14 residues. CDR3 nucleotide sequence: TGTGCCAGCAGTGAACAGGGTCTTAATGAAAAACTGTTTTTT. As protein: CASSEQGLNEKLFF.

This clonotype was seen at least ten times. This sequence joins TRBV7-2 and TRBJ1-2, with 7 nucleotides matching TRBD1. Trimming cost V 5 bases and J 1 base; bases outside gene matches: 7. Germline-derived CDR1 and CDR2 are SGHTA and FQGNSA. CDR3 length equals 15 residues. DNA of the CDR3: TGTGCCAGCAGCCCCCGACAGGGTGTTAACTATGGCTACACCTTC. This sequence encodes CASSPRQGVNYGYTF.

Ten or more counts support this clonotype. V usage is TRBV7-2 and J usage is TRBJ1-2, with D unresolved. Trimming stripped 1 base from V and 4 bases from J, with 10 bases between. This CDR3 is built from 14 residues. Germline loops: CDR1 SGHTA, CDR2 FQGNSA. CDR3 coding DNA: TGTGCCAGCAGCTTAGAAGGCTTTTTCTATGGCTACACCTTC. This sequence encodes CASSLEGFFYGYTF.

This clonotype was detected ten times or more. J is TRBJ2-2 and V is TRBV7-8; TRBD2 is a possible D gene (6 bases). Germline V lookup: CDR1 SGHVS, CDR2 FQNEAQ. Deletions cut 5 bases from V and 2 bases from J, with 6 bases between. CDR3 length: 13 amino acids. CDR3 in amino acids: CASSGTNTGELFF. CDR3 DNA sequence: TGTGCCAGCAGCGGGACTAACACCGGGGAGCTGTTTTTT.

The sample holds a few counts of this clonotype. It may be a read error: a sequence one base away is much more abundant. The chain couples TRBV20-1 to TRBJ1-2, with 7 bases matching TRBD1. Germline CDR1 reads DFQATT; CDR2 reads SNEGSKA (reference sequence). This CDR3 has 17 residues. The V segment lost 0 bases and the J segment 8 bases; nucleotides outside the gene matches: 18. DNA for the CDR3: TGCAGTGCTAGAGATACTTGGGGGACAGCGTGGGCGCGGGGCTACACCTTC. It codes for CSARDTWGTAWARGYTF.

The gene calls are TRBV7-2 and TRBJ1-4; TRBD1 matches at 9 bases. CDR1 is SGHTA, CDR2 FQGNSA, per germline. This CDR3 is built from 15 residues. Trimming took 6 bases from V and 8 from J; bases not matched to a gene: 10. CDR3 residues: CASRYTLQGAEKLFF. The CDR3 region has the DNA TGTGCCAGCAGGTATACTCTACAGGGGGCCGAAAAACTGTTTTTT. The full variable domain, rest sourced from reference TRBV7-2 and TRBJ1-4, is GAGVSQSPSNKVTEKGKDVELRCDPISGHTALYWYRQSLGQGLEFLIYFQGNSAPDKSGLPSDRFSAERTGGSVSTLTIQRTQQEDSAVYLCASRYTLQGAEKLFFGSGTQLSVL.

At least ten counts were recorded for this clonotype. The J gene is TRBJ2-7, the V gene TRBV5-1, with TRBD2 matching over 15 bases. This CDR3 has 16 residues. The germline gives CDR1 SGHRS, CDR2 YFSETQ. V gave up 3 bases and J gave up 2 bases; unmatched junction bases: 3. CDR3 amino acids: CASSWGLAGGAYEQYF. The CDR3 nucleotides read TGCGCCAGCAGCTGGGGACTAGCGGGGGGAGCCTACGAGCAGTACTTC.

The rearrangement uses TRBV12-3 or TRBV12-4 and TRBJ1-5; D remains ambiguous. The CDR3 length is 16 residues. V was trimmed by 5 bases and J by 0 bases, leaving 14 bases between them. CDR3 residues: CASSPGRIYSNQPQHF. DNA of the CDR3: TGTGCCAGCAGTCCCGGACGGATTTATAGCAATCAGCCCCAGCATTTT.

This chain connects TRBV12-5 to TRBJ1-6; TRBD1 matches 11 bases. CDR3 size: 14 residues. The V segment lost 6 bases and the J segment 12 bases; nucleotides outside the gene matches: 7. Germline V lookup: CDR1 LGHNT, CDR2 FRNRAP. CDR3 residues: CASGGQGEVQPLHF. The CDR3 DNA reads TGTGCTAGTGGGGGACAGGGGGAAGTTCAACCCCTCCACTTT.

The chain joins TRBV20-1 to TRBJ2-1; 13 bases are a match to TRBD2. V lost 3 bases to trimming and J lost 9 bases; unmatched junction nucleotides: 8. Germline V lookup: CDR1 DFQATT, CDR2 SNEGSKA (reference sequence). The CDR3 has 15 amino acids. The CDR3 DNA is TGCAGTGCTAGTAGGACTAGCGGGAGTATTGGTGAGCAGTTCTTC. Protein: CSASRTSGSIGEQFF.

This chain uses TRBV6-1 with TRBJ2-3; TRBD2 matches 7 bases. The V gene end was trimmed by 6 bases and the J gene end by 5 bases; junction bases not matched to a gene: 5. Germline CDR1 MNHNS, CDR2 SASEGT. The CDR3 covers 13 residues. The CDR3 spells CASSRAGEDTQYF. In nucleotides, the CDR3 is TGTGCCAGCAGCCGGGCGGGGGAAGATACGCAGTATTTT.

The chain is built from TRBV12-3 or TRBV12-4 and TRBJ1-1, with a possible D match to TRBD1 (6 bases). CDR3 length: 13 residues. Trimming cost V 1 base and J 7 bases, with 10 bases left between them. The CDR3 DNA reads TGTGCCAGCAGTTTAGGAGCGACAGGTGAAGCTTTCTTT. This codes for CASSLGATGEAFF.

V and J are TRBV29-1 and TRBJ2-7; D not resolved. The CDR3 contains 12 residues. Per germline, CDR1 SQVTM and CDR2 ANQGSEA. Deletions cut 5 bases from V and 1 base from J, with 9 bases between. The CDR3 loop reads CSVQVTSYEQYF. CDR3 sequence (DNA): TGCAGCGTTCAGGTAACGTCCTACGAGCAGTACTTC.